The 2 T cell receptor beta chains given below trace back to one sample, sequenced in a study of blood T cell repertoires in COVID-19. Using immunoSEQ multiplex PCR, the repertoire was profiled, and TCRdb retains in-frame clones only, with some absent. This sample has roughly 150,000 clones; 65% to 90% occur once, and the top ten carry 2.5% to 3%. Material: peripheral blood. The receptors stem from a man aged 50 to 60 with acute or convalescent COVID-19.

The rearrangement links TRBV5-5 to TRBJ2-7; 9 bases agree with TRBD1. Germline values: CDR1 SGHKS, CDR2 YYEKEE (reference sequence). This CDR3 region has 14 residues. V was pared by 4 bases and J by 3 bases, with 5 bases of the junction left unmatched. The CDR3 is CASSPGQGHYEQYF. CDR3 in DNA: TGTGCCAGCAGCCCGGGACAGGGACACTACGAGCAGTACTTC.

The chain links TRBV5-1 to TRBJ2-1; D unresolved. This CDR3 has 13 amino acids. Germline V gene data show CDR1 as SGHRS and CDR2 as YFSETQ. V was cut by 0 bases and J by 7 bases, with 8 bases left in between. The CDR3 loop is CASSLEVENEQFF. Written as DNA, the CDR3 is TGCGCCAGCAGCTTGGAGGTGGAGAATGAGCAGTTCTTC.